The next 32 T cell receptor beta chains were all read from a single sample in a study of human T cells and chemical hapten exposure. From the RACE reads, TCRdb called clonotypes with MiXCR, one entry per CDR3 protein. This sample yields roughly 160,000 distinct CDR3 sequences, of which 13% to 15% are seen a single time; 1.7% belongs to the top ten. The time point is: patch test 1, 2 weeks after DPC sensitization. Treatment meaning: therapeutic diphenylcyclopropenone sensitization with weekly scalp DPC. Source: whole blood, taken in connection with sensitization to the hapten diphenylcyclopropenone (DPC). Receptors originate from a woman in her twenties or thirties with alopecia areata. Some clones in this sample may be carry-over from other donors' samples.

In this sample, this clonotype turned up a few times. This chain connects TRBV6-2 or TRBV6-3 to TRBJ2-1; maybe TRBD1 (6 bases). The germline gives CDR1 MNHEY, CDR2 SVGEGT. The CDR3 runs to 15 residues. V lost 5 bases, J lost 12 bases, and 23 bases lay in between. CDR3 amino acids: CASSPGTKPNDAQFF. CDR3 nucleotide sequence: TGTGCCAGCAGTCCCGGGACAAAGCCTAATGACGCGCAGTTCTTC.

This rearrangement joins TRBV28 to TRBJ2-7, with D possibly TRBD2 on 5 matching bases. V was pared by 6 bases and J by 4 bases, with 13 bases between. Germline CDR1 reads MDHEN; CDR2 reads SYDVKM. The CDR3 loop spans 13 amino acids. The CDR3 nucleotides are TGTGCCAGCAGCCACCTTGAGCGGTACGAGCAGTACTTC. Translated, it gives CASSHLERYEQYF.

The gene calls are TRBV29-1 and TRBJ1-1, with unresolved D. The V and J ends lost 7 bases and 1 base respectively, with 7 bases between them. The germline gives CDR1 SQVTM, CDR2 ANQGSEA. This CDR3 has 11 amino acids. CDR3 in DNA: TGCAGCGCCTCACAGAACACTGAAGCTTTCTTT. Residues: CSASQNTEAFF.

The chain's CDR3 is CASSPRLQINYGYTF. CDR3 nucleotide sequence: TGTGCCAGCAGCCCCCGGCTTCAGATTAACTATGGCTACACCTTC. V gene TRBV14 combines with J gene TRBJ1-2; unclear D gene. The CDR3 runs to 15 residues. V gave up 4 bases and J gave up 1 base, with 13 bases separating them. Germline assignment: CDR1 SGHDN and CDR2 FVKESK.

This clonotype was counted a few times. The chain uses TRBV7-2 and TRBJ2-5; 10 bases are shared with TRBD2. Germline assignment: CDR1 SGHTA and CDR2 FQGNSA. The CDR3 sequence is 17 residues long. V lost 1 base to trimming and J lost 0 bases; unmatched junction nucleotides: 5. The CDR3 protein is CASSLGPSGGYQETQYF. The CDR3 DNA sequence: TGTGCCAGCAGCTTAGGCCCTAGCGGGGGATACCAAGAGACCCAGTACTTC.

The genes are TRBV6-5 and TRBJ2-1; a possible D gene is TRBD2 (6 bases). Deletions cut 2 bases from V and 8 bases from J, with 16 bases between. From germline, CDR1 is MNHEY and CDR2 SVGAGI. The CDR3 extends over 15 amino acids. CDR3 region: CASSYLGTAGYEQFF. In nucleotides, the CDR3 is TGTGCCAGCAGTTACCTAGGGACTGCAGGCTATGAGCAGTTCTTC.

This clonotype was seen repeatedly, ten times or more. The chain has TRBV7-2 and TRBJ1-1; 7 nucleotides line up with TRBD1. V dropped 6 bases and J dropped 0; count of bases not matched to a gene: 4. The CDR3 totals 14 residues. The germline gives CDR1 SGHTA, CDR2 FQGNSA. The CDR3 DNA reads as TGTGCCAGCAGTTCGGACAGGCTGAACACTGAAGCTTTCTTT. It specifies CASSSDRLNTEAFF.

This clonotype turned up a few times. Here the CDR3 reads CASSQVGIQETQYF. For the CDR3, the DNA is TGTGCCAGCAGCCAAGTCGGGATTCAAGAGACCCAGTACTTC. V gene TRBV4-2 combines with J gene TRBJ2-5, with a weak D call TRBD2 (5 bases). The germline V gene encodes CDR1 LGHNA and CDR2 YNFKEQ. The CDR3 spans 14 residues. Trimming shortened V by 1 base and J by 2 bases, and 8 bases separated the two germline ends.

In its sample, this clonotype was seen a few times. The DNA for the CDR3 is TGTGCCAGTACCCCGCTTAATGGAGTAGCGGGAGGGACCACCGGGGAGCTGTTTTTT. Amino acids: CASTPLNGVAGGTTGELFF. The chain carries TRBV19 and TRBJ2-2, with TRBD2 matching over 11 bases. V lost 7 bases, J lost 4 bases, and 17 bases stayed unmatched. CDR1 and CDR2 (germline): LNHDA, SQIVND (reference sequence). The CDR3 sequence is 19 residues long.

The chain is built from TRBV6-2 or TRBV6-3 and TRBJ1-5, with 7 bases aligning to TRBD1. The junction had 8 bases not matched to a gene; V was cut back by 6 bases and J by 3 bases. The CDR3 length is 15 residues. Germline values: CDR1 MNHEY, CDR2 SVGEGT. The CDR3 nucleotides are TGTGCCAGCAGAGACGCCGGGACAGACAATCAGCCCCAGCATTTT. Amino acid sequence: CASRDAGTDNQPQHF.

This clonotype has ten or more counts. This sequence joins TRBV7-2 and TRBJ2-1; D is unclear. V was clipped by 5 bases and J by 4 bases, with 3 bases between them. Germline CDR1 reads SGHTA; CDR2 reads FQGNSA. The CDR3 has 11 amino acids. CDR3 DNA sequence: TGTGCCAGCAGCGAATACAATGAGCAGTTCTTC. Translating it yields CASSEYNEQFF. Full variable domain (missing parts from reference TRBV7-2 and TRBJ2-1): GAGVSQSPSNKVTEKGKDVELRCDPISGHTALYWYRQSLGQGLEFLIYFQGNSAPDKSGLPSDRFSAERTGGSVSTLTIQRTQQEDSAVYLCASSEYNEQFFGPGTRLTVL.

The chain joins TRBV18 to TRBJ2-3; D remains unclear. This CDR3 is 13 amino acids long. CDR1 and CDR2 (germline): KGHSH, LQKENI. V lost 6 bases and J lost 3, with 10 bases in between. The CDR3 DNA sequence: TGTGCCAGCTCTCCCAGTCAGACAGATACGCAGTATTTT. It translates to CASSPSQTDTQYF.

V usage is TRBV29-1 and J usage is TRBJ2-5, with D possibly being TRBD1 (8 bases). CDR1 SQVTM and CDR2 ANQGSEA come from the germline V gene. The CDR3 extends over 13 amino acids. Trimming pared 5 bases from V and 2 bases from J, leaving 12 bases between. The chain's CDR3 is CSVTGGDQETQYF. CDR3 DNA: TGCAGCGTTACAGGGGGGGATCAAGAGACCCAGTACTTC.

This clonotype was detected a few times. This chain uses TRBV4-1 with TRBJ1-2, with D hard to call. Per germline, CDR1 MGHRA and CDR2 YSYEKL. The V gene lost 1 base and the J gene lost 5 bases, with 14 bases spanning the gap. The CDR3 totals 15 residues. This CDR3 is CASSQVRQALYGYTF. In DNA, the CDR3 is TGCGCCAGCAGCCAAGTGAGGCAGGCGTTGTATGGCTACACCTTC.

J is TRBJ2-5 and V is TRBV30, with D possibly matching TRBD2 (6 bases). The CDR3 is 11 amino acids. Germline loops: CDR1 GTSNPN, CDR2 SVGIG (reference sequence). The CDR3 here is CAREEGETQYF. The DNA for the CDR3 is TGTGCTAGGGAGGAGGGGGAGACCCAGTACTTC.

This clonotype was counted a few times. The chain is built from TRBV15 and TRBJ2-2, with unresolved D. Germline CDR1 and CDR2: LNHNV and YYDKDF (reference sequence). The CDR3 contains 12 residues. V was shortened by 3 bases and J by 2 bases, with 1 base between the two germline ends. The CDR3 protein is CATSSNTGELFF. CDR3 DNA sequence: TGTGCCACCAGCAGTAACACCGGGGAGCTGTTTTTT.

This clonotype was detected only a few times. The chain combines TRBV7-6 with TRBJ1-4; D is unresolved. From germline, CDR1 is SGHVS and CDR2 FNYEAQ. The CDR3 runs to 14 residues. Trimming shortened V by 5 bases and J by 7 bases, and 14 bases separated the two germline ends. In nucleotides, the CDR3 is TGTGCCAGCAGCCGAGCGGGTACGAGTGAAAAACTGTTTTTT. It codes for CASSRAGTSEKLFF.

In this sample, this clonotype turned up a few times. The V call is TRBV5-1, the J call TRBJ2-2; unclear D gene. The CDR3 extends over 16 amino acids. V lost 4 bases and J 0 bases, leaving 13 bases between the germline ends. CDR1 and CDR2 from the germline V gene are SGHRS and YFSETQ. Written as DNA, the CDR3 is TGCGCCAGCAGCCTCCCCCGACCTACGAACACCGGGGAGCTGTTTTTT. Protein: CASSLPRPTNTGELFF.

The J gene is TRBJ2-7, the V gene TRBV2; D is unclear. CDR3 length: 11 residues. In germline, CDR1 is SNHLY, CDR2 FYNNEI. V lost 8 bases to trimming and J lost 4 bases, with 9 bases between them. CDR3 amino acids: CASGILYEQYF. CDR3 in DNA: TGTGCCAGCGGGATACTTTACGAGCAGTACTTC.

This clonotype was seen only a few times. The CDR3 spells CASSQGPGLNQPQHF. The CDR3 DNA is TGTGCCAGCAGCCAAGGTCCGGGACTCAATCAGCCCCAGCATTTT. The chain employs TRBV3-1 and TRBJ1-5; perhaps TRBD1 as D (5 bases). Trimming took off 1 base at V and 3 bases at J, with 10 bases between the two ends. The CDR3 sequence is 15 residues long. The V gene's germline CDR1 is LGHDT and CDR2 YNNKEL (reference sequence).

In this sample, this clonotype turned up a few times. The gene calls are TRBV6-5 and TRBJ2-1; 9 bases are a match to TRBD2. Trimming cost V 6 bases and J 7 bases; bases outside gene matches: 10. Per germline, CDR1 MNHEY and CDR2 SVGAGI. The CDR3 runs 15 residues. The CDR3 nucleotides are TGTGCCAGCAGCCCTCTAGCGGGAAGGGTAAATGAGCAGTTCTTC. Amino acid sequence: CASSPLAGRVNEQFF.

The CDR3 spells CASSFGGGQPQHF. CDR3 coding DNA: TGTGCCAGCAGCTTCGGTGGCGGTCAGCCCCAGCATTTT. The gene calls are TRBV11-2 and TRBJ1-5; D uncertain. The germline CDR1 and CDR2 sequences are SGHAT and FQNNGV. The V gene lost 3 bases and the J gene lost 6 bases, with 9 bases spanning the gap. This CDR3 contains 13 residues.

This clonotype was counted many times. This chain joins TRBV7-2 and TRBJ2-1, with 7 positions matching TRBD1. V lost 5 bases to trimming and J lost 10 bases; unmatched junction nucleotides: 14. CDR3 size: 15 residues. CDR1 is SGHTA and CDR2 is FQGNSA in the germline V gene. The CDR3 loop is CASSHRQGIVAEQFF. DNA for the CDR3: TGTGCCAGCAGCCACAGACAGGGTATAGTGGCGGAGCAGTTCTTC.

The chain recombines TRBV19 with TRBJ2-6, with D perhaps matching TRBD1 or TRBD2 (5 bases each). The CDR3 covers 16 residues. Germline-derived CDR1 and CDR2 are LNHDA and SQIVND (reference sequence). Trimming removed 7 bases at V and 0 bases at J, with 13 bases between. CDR3 amino acids: CASTSGRGSGANVLTF. The CDR3 region has the DNA TGTGCCAGTACCTCGGGACGGGGCTCTGGGGCCAACGTCCTGACTTTC.

Ten or more counts support this clonotype. V usage is TRBV28 and J usage is TRBJ1-1; 9 bases are a match to TRBD1. The CDR3 totals 16 residues. V lost 4 bases to trimming and J lost 4 bases; unmatched junction nucleotides: 10. Germline CDR1 is MDHEN and CDR2 is SYDVKM. In DNA form, the CDR3 reads TGTGCCAGCAGTTCTCCACAGGGGGCCGAGGGCACTGAAGCTTTCTTT. Its protein is CASSSPQGAEGTEAFF.

Notes on this clonotype: It may be a read error: a sequence one base away is much more abundant. V and J are TRBV28 and TRBJ1-1; D perhaps matches TRBD1 (6 bases). Between the trimmed V and J ends, which lost 10 bases and 0 bases, there was a span of 18 bases. Per germline, CDR1 MDHEN and CDR2 SYDVKM. This CDR3 contains 15 residues. This CDR3 is CATDVTGHLNTEAFF. For the CDR3, the DNA is TGTGCCACCGACGTAACGGGACACTTGAACACTGAAGCTTTCTTT.

Comments on this clonotype: A much larger clone lies a single base off, so this may be a read error. The chain joins TRBV19 to TRBJ1-3, with D tentatively TRBD1 (5 bases). The CDR3 extends over 18 amino acids. V was trimmed by 7 bases and J by 0 bases, leaving 22 bases between them. Germline loops: CDR1 LNHDA, CDR2 SQIVND (reference sequence). The CDR3 is CASTSGRGVLNSGNTIYF. The CDR3 nucleotides read TGTGCCAGTACCTCCGGACGGGGGGTCCTCAACTCTGGAAACACCATATATTTT.

This clonotype showed up just a few times. The chain recombines TRBV7-2 with TRBJ2-3, with D possibly matching TRBD2 (6 bases). Trimming shortened V by 2 bases and J by 6 bases, and 21 bases separated the two germline ends. CDR1 is SGHTA, CDR2 FQGNSA, per germline. This CDR3 comprises 17 residues. The CDR3 is CASSLSSAGRQRDTQYF. The CDR3 bases are TGTGCCAGCAGCTTAAGTTCTGCGGGACGGCAGAGGGATACGCAGTATTTT.

In its sample, this clonotype was seen many times. The chain carries TRBV11-2 and TRBJ1-1, with TRBD1 as a possible D gene (5 bases). The CDR3 is 18 residues long. Deletions cut 3 bases from V and 1 base from J, with 21 bases between. Germline V gene lookup returns CDR1 SGHAT and CDR2 FQNNGV. The CDR3 loop is CASSFPKYKTGANTEAFF. DNA for the CDR3: TGTGCCAGCAGCTTCCCTAAATACAAAACAGGAGCGAACACTGAAGCTTTCTTT. Looking up the rest from reference TRBV11-2 and TRBJ1-1 gives the full variable domain: EAGVAQSPRYKIIEKRQSVAFWCNPISGHATLYWYQQILGQGPKLLIQFQNNGVVDDSQLPKDRFSAERLKGVDSTLKIQPAKLEDSAVYLCASSFPKYKTGANTEAFFGQGTRLTVV.

This clonotype has a single count. CDR3 DNA: TGCGCCAGCAGCCACTCCACCCCAAGACTCAGACAGGGGGATGGCACTGAAGCTTTCTTT. Translating it yields CASSHSTPRLRQGDGTEAFF. The chain joins TRBV5-1 to TRBJ1-1, with 9 bases identical to TRBD1. V shed 4 bases and J 4 bases; nucleotides not matched to a gene: 23. CDR1 is SGHRS and CDR2 is YFSETQ in the germline V gene. The CDR3 has 20 residues.

V usage is TRBV7-9 and J usage is TRBJ2-3, with D possibly matching TRBD1 (6 bases). The CDR3 is made up of 15 amino acids. V lost 1 base and J 8 bases, leaving 16 bases between the germline ends. Germline lookup yields CDR1 SEHNR and CDR2 FQNEAQ (reference sequence). In DNA, the CDR3 is TGTGCCAGCAGCTTAGAAGGGGGTCCTTTCGGTACGCAGTATTTT. This translates into CASSLEGGPFGTQYF.

The chain couples TRBV24-1 to TRBJ2-1; D unresolved. Germline V lookup: CDR1 KGHDR, CDR2 SFDVKD. Trimming removed 3 bases from V and 0 bases from J, with 11 bases in between. This CDR3 spans 16 amino acids. The CDR3 spells CATSDRTASSYNEQFF. CDR3 nucleotide sequence: TGTGCCACCAGTGATAGGACGGCCAGCTCCTACAATGAGCAGTTCTTC.